This T cell receptor (beta chain) was sequenced in a study of T-cell memory formation after mild COVID-19. Study background: There were largely donor-specific TCR clusters. Whole-study results and caveats: CD4+ contracting clones were mainly CM and EM; CD8+ ones, EMRA. Second-wave clones reaching peak frequency on day 37 lacked confirmed SARS-CoV-2 specificity.

TCR alpha and TCR beta cDNA libraries carrying sample barcodes and UMIs came from 5'RACE with constant-segment primers. TCRdb called the 5' RACE reads again in MiXCR, with one record for every CDR3 protein. The table lists hundreds of thousands of distinct CDR3 sequences, over 25% of them singletons, with roughly 13% in the top ten. Germline V CDR1 and CDR2: LNHNV, YYDKDF (reference sequence). V shed 0 bases and J 5 bases; nucleotides not matched to a gene: 10. The CDR3 loop spans 16 amino acids. This clonotype was detected a few times. Its cognate antigen is unknown. The receptor comes from an adult woman who had mild COVID-19 (a few samples of this study predate the infection). Cell type and time point are not known. V gene TRBV15 combines with J gene TRBJ2-7, with TRBD2 identical over 7 bases. The sample was PBMCs or a T cell subset sorted from them (not recorded which). The CDR3 nucleotides read TGTGCCACCAGCAGAGATCGGCTTGGGGGGGAGGACGAGCAGTACTTC. Its translation is CATSRDRLGGEDEQYF.